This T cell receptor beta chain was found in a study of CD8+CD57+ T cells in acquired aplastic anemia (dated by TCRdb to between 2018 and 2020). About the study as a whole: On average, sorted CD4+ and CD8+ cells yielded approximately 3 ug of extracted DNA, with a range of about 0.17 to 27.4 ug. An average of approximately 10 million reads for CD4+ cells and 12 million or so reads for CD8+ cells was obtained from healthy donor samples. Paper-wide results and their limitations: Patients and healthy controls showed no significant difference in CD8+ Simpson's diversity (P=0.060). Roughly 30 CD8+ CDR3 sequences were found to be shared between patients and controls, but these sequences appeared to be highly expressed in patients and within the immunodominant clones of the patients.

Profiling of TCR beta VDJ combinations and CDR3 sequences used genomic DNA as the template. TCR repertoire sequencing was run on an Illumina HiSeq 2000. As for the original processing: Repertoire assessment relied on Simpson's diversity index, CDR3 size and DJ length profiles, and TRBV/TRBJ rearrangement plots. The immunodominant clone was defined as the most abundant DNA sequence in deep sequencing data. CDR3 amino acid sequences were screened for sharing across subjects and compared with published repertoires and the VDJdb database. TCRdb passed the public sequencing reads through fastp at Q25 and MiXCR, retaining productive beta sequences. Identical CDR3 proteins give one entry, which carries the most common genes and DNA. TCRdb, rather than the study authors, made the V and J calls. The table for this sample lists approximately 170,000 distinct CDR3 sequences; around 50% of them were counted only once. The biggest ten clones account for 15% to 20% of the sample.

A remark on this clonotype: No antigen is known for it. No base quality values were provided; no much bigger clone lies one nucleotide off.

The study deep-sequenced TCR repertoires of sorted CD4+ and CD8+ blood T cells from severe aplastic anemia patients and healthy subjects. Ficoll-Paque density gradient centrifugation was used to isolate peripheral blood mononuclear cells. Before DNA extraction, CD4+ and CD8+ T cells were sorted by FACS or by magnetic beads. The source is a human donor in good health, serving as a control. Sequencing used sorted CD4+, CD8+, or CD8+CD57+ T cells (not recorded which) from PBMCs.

The DNA is TGCAGTGCTATGGGACTCGATAATTCACCCCTCCACTTT. It translates as CSAMGLDNSPLHF. The V gene is TRBV20-1 and the J gene is TRBJ1-6; the D region possibly corresponds to TRBD1 (5 bases align). At the junction V is shortened by 4 bases and J by 5 bases, with 9 bases in between. The CDR3 starts with the cysteine, ends with the phenylalanine, and has 13 residues. CDR3 DNA only is kept here, 39 bases in frame from base 1. The germline V gene (reference sequence) sets CDR1 to DFQATT and CDR2 to SNEGSKA.